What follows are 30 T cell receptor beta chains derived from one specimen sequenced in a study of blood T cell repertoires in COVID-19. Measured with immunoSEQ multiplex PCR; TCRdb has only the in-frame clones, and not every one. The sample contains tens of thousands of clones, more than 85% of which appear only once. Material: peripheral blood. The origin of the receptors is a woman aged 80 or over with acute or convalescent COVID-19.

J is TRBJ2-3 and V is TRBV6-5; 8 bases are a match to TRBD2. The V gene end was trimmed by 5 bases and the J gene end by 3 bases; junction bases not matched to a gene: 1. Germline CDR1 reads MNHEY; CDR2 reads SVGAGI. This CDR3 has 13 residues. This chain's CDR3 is CASSRLATDTQYF. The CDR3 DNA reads TGTGCCAGCAGTAGACTAGCGACAGATACGCAGTATTTT.

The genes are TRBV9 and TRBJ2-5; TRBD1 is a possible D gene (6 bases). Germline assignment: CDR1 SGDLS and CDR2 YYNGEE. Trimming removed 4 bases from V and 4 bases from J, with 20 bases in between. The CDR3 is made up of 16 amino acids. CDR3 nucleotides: TGTGCCAGCAGCCCGAGGAATCCGGACAGAGGAGAGACCCAGTACTTC. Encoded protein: CASSPRNPDRGETQYF.

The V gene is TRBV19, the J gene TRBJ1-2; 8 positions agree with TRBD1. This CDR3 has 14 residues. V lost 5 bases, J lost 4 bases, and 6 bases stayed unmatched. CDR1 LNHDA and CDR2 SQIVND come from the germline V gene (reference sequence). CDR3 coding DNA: TGTGCCAGTAGTTCGACAGGGGCGCCCTATGGCTACACCTTC. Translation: CASSSTGAPYGYTF. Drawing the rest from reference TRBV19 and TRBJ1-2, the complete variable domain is DGGITQSPKYLFRKEGQNVTLSCEQNLNHDAMYWYRQDPGQGLRLIYYSQIVNDFQKGDIAEGYSVSREKKESFPLTVTSAQKNPTAFYLCASSSTGAPYGYTFGSGTRLTVV.

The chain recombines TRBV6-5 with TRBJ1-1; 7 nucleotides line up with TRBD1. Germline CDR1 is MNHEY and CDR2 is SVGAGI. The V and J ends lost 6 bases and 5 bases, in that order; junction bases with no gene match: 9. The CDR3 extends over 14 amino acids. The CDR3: CASRTGASRTEAFF. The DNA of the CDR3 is TGTGCCAGCAGAACAGGGGCCTCGAGAACTGAAGCTTTCTTT.

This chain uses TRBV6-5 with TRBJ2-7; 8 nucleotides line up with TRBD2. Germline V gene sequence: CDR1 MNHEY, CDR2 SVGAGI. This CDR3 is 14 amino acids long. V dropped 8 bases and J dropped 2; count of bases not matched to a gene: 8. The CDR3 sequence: CASGGRGAAYEQYF. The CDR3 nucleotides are TGTGCCAGCGGAGGGCGGGGGGCTGCCTACGAGCAGTACTTC.

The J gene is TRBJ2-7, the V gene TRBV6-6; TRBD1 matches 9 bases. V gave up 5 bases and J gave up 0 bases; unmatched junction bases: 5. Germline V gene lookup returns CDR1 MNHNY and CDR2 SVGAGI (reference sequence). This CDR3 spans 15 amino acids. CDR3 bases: TGTGCCAGCAGTCCGGGACAGGGTTTCTCCTACGAGCAGTACTTC. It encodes CASSPGQGFSYEQYF.

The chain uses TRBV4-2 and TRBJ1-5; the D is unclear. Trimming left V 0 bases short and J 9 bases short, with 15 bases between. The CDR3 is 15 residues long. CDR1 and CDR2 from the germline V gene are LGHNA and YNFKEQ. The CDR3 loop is CASSQDGSPSGPQHF. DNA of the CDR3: TGTGCCAGCAGCCAAGACGGGTCCCCATCGGGGCCCCAGCATTTT.

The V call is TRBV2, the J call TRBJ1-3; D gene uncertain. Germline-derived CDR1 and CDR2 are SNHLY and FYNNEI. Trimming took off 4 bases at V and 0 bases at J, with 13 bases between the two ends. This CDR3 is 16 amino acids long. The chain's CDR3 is CASSVSDFTSGNTIYF. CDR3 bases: TGTGCCAGCAGTGTGTCCGACTTTACCTCTGGAAACACCATATATTTT.

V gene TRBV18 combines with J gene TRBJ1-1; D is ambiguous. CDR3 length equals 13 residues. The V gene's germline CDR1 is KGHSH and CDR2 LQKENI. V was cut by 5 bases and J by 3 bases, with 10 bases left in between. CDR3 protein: CASSSVLYTEAFF. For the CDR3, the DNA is TGTGCCAGCTCATCCGTTCTTTACACTGAAGCTTTCTTT. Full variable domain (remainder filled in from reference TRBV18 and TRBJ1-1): NAGVMQNPRHLVRRRGQEARLRCSPMKGHSHVYWYRQLPEEGLKFMVYLQKENIIDESGMPKERFSAEFPKEGPSILRIQQVVRGDSAAYFCASSSVLYTEAFFGQGTRLTVV.

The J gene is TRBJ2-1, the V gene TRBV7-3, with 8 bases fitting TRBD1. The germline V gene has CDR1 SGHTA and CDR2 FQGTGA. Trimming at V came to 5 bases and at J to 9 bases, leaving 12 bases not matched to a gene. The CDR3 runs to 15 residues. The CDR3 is CASSQGTGWSSEQFF. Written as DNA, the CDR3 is TGTGCCAGCAGCCAGGGGACAGGATGGTCAAGTGAGCAGTTCTTC.

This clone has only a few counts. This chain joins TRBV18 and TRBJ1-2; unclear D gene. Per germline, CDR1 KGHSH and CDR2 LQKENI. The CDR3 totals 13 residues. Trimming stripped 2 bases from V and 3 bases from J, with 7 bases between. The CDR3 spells CASSPSSDYGYTF. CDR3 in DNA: TGTGCCAGCTCACCAAGTTCAGACTATGGCTACACCTTC. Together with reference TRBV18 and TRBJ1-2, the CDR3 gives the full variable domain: NAGVMQNPRHLVRRRGQEARLRCSPMKGHSHVYWYRQLPEEGLKFMVYLQKENIIDESGMPKERFSAEFPKEGPSILRIQQVVRGDSAAYFCASSPSSDYGYTFGSGTRLTVV.

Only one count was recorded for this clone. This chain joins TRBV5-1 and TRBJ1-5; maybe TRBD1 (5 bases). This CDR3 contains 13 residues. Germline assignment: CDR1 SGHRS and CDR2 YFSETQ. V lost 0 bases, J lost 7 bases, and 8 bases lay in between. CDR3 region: CASSLAEGQPQHF. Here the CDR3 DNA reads TGCGCCAGCAGCTTGGCGGAGGGGCAGCCCCAGCATTTT.

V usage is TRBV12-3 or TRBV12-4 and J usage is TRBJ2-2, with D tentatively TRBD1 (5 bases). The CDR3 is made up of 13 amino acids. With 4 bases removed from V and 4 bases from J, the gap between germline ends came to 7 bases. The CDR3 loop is CASSSQGTGELFF. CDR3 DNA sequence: TGTGCCAGCAGTTCTCAGGGCACCGGGGAGCTGTTTTTT.

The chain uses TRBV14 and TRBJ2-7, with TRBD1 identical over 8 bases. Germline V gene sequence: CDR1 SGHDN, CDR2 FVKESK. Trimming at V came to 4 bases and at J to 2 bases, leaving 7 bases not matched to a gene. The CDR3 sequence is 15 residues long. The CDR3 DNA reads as TGTGCCAGCAGCCGCCAGGGGGCGAAAACCTACGAGCAGTACTTC. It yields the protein CASSRQGAKTYEQYF.

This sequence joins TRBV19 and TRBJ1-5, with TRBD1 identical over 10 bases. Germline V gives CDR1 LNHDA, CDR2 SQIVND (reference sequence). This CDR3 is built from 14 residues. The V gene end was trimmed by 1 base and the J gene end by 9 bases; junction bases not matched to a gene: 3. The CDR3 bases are TGTGCCAGTAGTATAGGACAGGGGGCTTCGCCCCAGCATTTT. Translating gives CASSIGQGASPQHF.

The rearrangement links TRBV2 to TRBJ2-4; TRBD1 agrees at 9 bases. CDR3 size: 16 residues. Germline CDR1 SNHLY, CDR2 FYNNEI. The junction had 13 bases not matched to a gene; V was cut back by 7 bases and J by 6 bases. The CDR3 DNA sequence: TGTGCCAGCATTGGAGGACAGGGGCCCGGATTAAACATTCAGTACTTC. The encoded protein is CASIGGQGPGLNIQYF.

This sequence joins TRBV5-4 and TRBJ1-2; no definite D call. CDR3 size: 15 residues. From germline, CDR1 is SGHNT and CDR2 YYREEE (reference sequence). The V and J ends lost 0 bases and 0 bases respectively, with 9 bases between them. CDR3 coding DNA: TGTGCCAGCAGCTTGGGGCTTCCAGCTAACTATGGCTACACCTTC. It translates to CASSLGLPANYGYTF.

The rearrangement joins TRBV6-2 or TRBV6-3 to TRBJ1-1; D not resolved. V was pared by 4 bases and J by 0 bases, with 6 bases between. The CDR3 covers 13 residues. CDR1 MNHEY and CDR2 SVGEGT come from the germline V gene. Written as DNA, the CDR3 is TGTGCCAGCAGTTTTTTCGTGAACACTGAAGCTTTCTTT. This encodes CASSFFVNTEAFF.

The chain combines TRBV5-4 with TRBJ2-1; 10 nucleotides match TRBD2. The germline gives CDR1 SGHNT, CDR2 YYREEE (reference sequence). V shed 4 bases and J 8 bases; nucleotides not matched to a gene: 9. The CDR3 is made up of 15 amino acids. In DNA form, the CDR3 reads TGTGCCAGCAGCCCGCAGCGGGGGGGCCTCCATGAGCAGTTCTTC. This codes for CASSPQRGGLHEQFF.

In DNA form, the CDR3 reads TGTGCCAGCAGCCAAGATTGGGCAGGGCGGGGAGAGACCCAGTACTTC. Protein: CASSQDWAGRGETQYF. V and J are TRBV3-1 (or the pseudogene TRBV3-2) and TRBJ2-5, with D tentatively TRBD2 (6 bases). The CDR3 spans 16 residues. Trimming left V 0 bases short and J 4 bases short, with 15 bases between. Germline CDR1 and CDR2: LGHDT and YNNKEL (reference sequence).

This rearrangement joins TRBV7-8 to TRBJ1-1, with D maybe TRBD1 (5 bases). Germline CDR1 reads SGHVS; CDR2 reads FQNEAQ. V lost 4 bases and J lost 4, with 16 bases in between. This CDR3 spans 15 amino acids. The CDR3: CASSSWGGRPTEAFF. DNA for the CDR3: TGTGCCAGCAGCTCCTGGGGGGGACGGCCCACTGAAGCTTTCTTT.

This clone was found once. For the CDR3, the DNA is TGTGCCAGCAGCCAAAACTTGGGAGGCACCGGGGAGCTGTTTTTT. It specifies CASSQNLGGTGELFF. The rearrangement joins TRBV14 to TRBJ2-2; D is perhaps TRBD2 (6 bases). Germline V gene lookup returns CDR1 SGHDN and CDR2 FVKESK. The CDR3 totals 15 residues. V lost 2 bases and J 4 bases, leaving 11 bases between the germline ends.

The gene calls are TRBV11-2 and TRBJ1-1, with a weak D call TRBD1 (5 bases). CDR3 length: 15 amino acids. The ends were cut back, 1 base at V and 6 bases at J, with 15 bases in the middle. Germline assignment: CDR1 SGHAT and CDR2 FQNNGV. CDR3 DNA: TGTGCCAGCAGCTTAGGGAGGGCATGGGGGGCTGAAGCTTTCTTT. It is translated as CASSLGRAWGAEAFF. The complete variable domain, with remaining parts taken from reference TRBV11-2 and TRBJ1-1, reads EAGVAQSPRYKIIEKRQSVAFWCNPISGHATLYWYQQILGQGPKLLIQFQNNGVVDDSQLPKDRFSAERLKGVDSTLKIQPAKLEDSAVYLCASSLGRAWGAEAFFGQGTRLTVV.

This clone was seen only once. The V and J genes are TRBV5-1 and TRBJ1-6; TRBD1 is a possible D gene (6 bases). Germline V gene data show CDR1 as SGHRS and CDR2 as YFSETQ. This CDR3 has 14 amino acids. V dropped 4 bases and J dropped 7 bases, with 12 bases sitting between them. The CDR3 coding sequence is TGCGCCAGCAGCCTGACAGGAGGAAATTCACCCCTCCACTTT. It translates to CASSLTGGNSPLHF.

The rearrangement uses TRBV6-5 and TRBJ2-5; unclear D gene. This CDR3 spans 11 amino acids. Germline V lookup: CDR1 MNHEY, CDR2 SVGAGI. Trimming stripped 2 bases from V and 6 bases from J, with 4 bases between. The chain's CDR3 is CASSYGKTQYF. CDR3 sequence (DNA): TGTGCCAGCAGTTACGGCAAGACCCAGTACTTC.

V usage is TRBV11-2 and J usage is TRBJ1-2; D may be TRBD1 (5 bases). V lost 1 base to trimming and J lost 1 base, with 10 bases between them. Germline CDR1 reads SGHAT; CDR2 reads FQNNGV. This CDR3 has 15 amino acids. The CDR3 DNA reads TGTGCCAGCAGCTTAGTGGGGGGTTTTAACTATGGCTACACCTTC. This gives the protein CASSLVGGFNYGYTF.

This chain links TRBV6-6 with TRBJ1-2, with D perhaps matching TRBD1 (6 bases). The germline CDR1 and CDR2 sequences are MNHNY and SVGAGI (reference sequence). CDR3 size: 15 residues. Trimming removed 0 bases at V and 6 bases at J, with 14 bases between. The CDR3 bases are TGTGCCAGCAGTTACTCAACAGGGACCCTCGATGGCTACACCTTC. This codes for CASSYSTGTLDGYTF.

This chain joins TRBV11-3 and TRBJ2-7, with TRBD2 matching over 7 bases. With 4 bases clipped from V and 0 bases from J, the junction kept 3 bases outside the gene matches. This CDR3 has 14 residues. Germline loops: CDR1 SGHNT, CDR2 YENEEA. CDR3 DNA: TGTGCCAGCAGCTCGGGAGGAAGCTCCTACGAGCAGTACTTC. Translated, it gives CASSSGGSSYEQYF. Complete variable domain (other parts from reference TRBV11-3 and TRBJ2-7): EAGVVQSPRYKIIEKKQPVAFWCNPISGHNTLYWYLQNLGQGPELLIRYENEEAVDDSQLPKDRFSAERLKGVDSTLKIQPAELGDSAVYLCASSSGGSSYEQYFGPGTRLTVT.

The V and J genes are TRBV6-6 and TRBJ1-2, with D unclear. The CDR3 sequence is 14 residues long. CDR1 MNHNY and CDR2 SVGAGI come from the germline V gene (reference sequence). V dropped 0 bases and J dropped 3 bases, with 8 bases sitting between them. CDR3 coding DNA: TGTGCCAGCAGTTACTCTGGGAGGGACTATGGCTACACCTTC. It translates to CASSYSGRDYGYTF.

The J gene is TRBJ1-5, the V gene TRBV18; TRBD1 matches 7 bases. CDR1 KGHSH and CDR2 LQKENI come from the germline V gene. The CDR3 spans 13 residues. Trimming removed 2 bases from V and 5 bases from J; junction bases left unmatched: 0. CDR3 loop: CASSPTGDQPQHF. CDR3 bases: TGTGCCAGCTCACCAACAGGGGATCAGCCCCAGCATTTT. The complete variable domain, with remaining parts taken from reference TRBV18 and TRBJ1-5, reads NAGVMQNPRHLVRRRGQEARLRCSPMKGHSHVYWYRQLPEEGLKFMVYLQKENIIDESGMPKERFSAEFPKEGPSILRIQQVVRGDSAAYFCASSPTGDQPQHFGDGTRLSIL.